This TCR beta chain was sequenced during a study of blood T cell repertoires in COVID-19. This CDR3 has 17 amino acids. CDR1 is KGHSH and CDR2 is LQKENI in the germline V gene. Unmatched junction bases numbered 9, after V lost 4 bases and J lost 4 bases. Only in-frame clones appear in the TCRdb table, and some are missing; sequencing was by immunoSEQ multiplex PCR. The data show roughly 120,000 clones, over 85% seen once. The receptor's source is a man aged 50-59 years with active COVID-19. V is TRBV18 and J is TRBJ2-2; 10 nucleotides agree with TRBD2. Sequencing was performed on peripheral blood. The CDR3 sequence: CASSLLASGRATGELFF. As DNA, the CDR3 is TGTGCCAGCTCACTCTTAGCGAGCGGGAGGGCCACCGGGGAGCTGTTTTTT.